This T cell receptor beta chain was sequenced during a study of shared clonotypes between healthy human individuals (dated by TCRdb to 2020 to 2021). With respect to the entire study: Two women and a few men aged 18 to 49 years were included in the cohort. To increase sequencing depth and limit assay-specific biases, TCR repertoire library preparation and sequencing were carried out by different laboratories using diverse techniques. Between about 0.85 and 8.9 billion PBMCs per donor were obtained by leukapheresis. The study deeply sequenced blood TCR repertoires of several healthy adults to estimate repertoire size and the extent of clonotype sharing between individuals. For each donor, three plates each were used for CD4 naive and CD4 memory, two plates were used for CD8 naive, and one plate was used for CD8 memory.

Study-wide conclusions, independent of this receptor: Rarefaction of sorted-subset datasets indicated incomplete sequencing despite the large sequencing depth. Based on pairwise subsampling, the degree of clonotype sharing among donors was expected to be affected by sequencing depth. Across four donors, roughly 5.1% of naive CD4, roughly 3.3% of naive CD8, under 2.5% of memory CD4, and 0.4% to 0.45% of memory CD8 clonotypes were shared. Naive subsets generally had larger estimated clonotype richness than memory subsets did. Because the study included only a small number of donors, the genetic and exposure-history diversity represented was limited. Clonotypes shared by all four sorted-subset donors showed higher generation probabilities than non-shared clonotypes. Only blood was sampled, and tissue TCR repertoires likely differ from those in blood.

A remark on this clone: Its antigen specificity is not known. No base quality values were provided; no much bigger clone lies one nucleotide off.

The donors were healthy, HIV-negative adults who had no recently reported acute infections or vaccinations. Only Caucasian adults living in Nashville, Tennessee, USA were represented among the donors. CD4+ T cells were enriched by magnetic negative selection, after which naive cells were positively selected on CD45RA and the negative fraction was taken as the memory subset. Blood was obtained by leukapheresis, after which PBMCs were separated by Ficoll-Histopaque density gradient centrifugation and cryopreserved in liquid nitrogen vapor phase. Analytical flow cytometry was used to check the purity and quantity of each magnetically sorted T cell population. From each sorted fraction, genomic DNA was isolated and quantified by UV absorbance on a Nanodrop 2000c. Using the deep immunoSEQ assay, TCR CDR3 regions were amplified from genomic DNA by multiplex PCR. For each cell subset, the extracted genomic DNA was distributed evenly across all wells of several immunoSEQ 96-well plates, and each plate served as one replicate. For sorted subsets, each replicate PCR was loaded with around 200 ng genomic DNA, equivalent to 25,000 to 30,000 T cell genomes. The purified libraries were quantified using a Qubit 3.0 fluorometer, sized with a Bioanalyzer 2100, and then quantified again using the KAPA Library Quantification kit. A separate single-read 150-cycle Illumina NextSeq 550 flow cell was used to sequence each immunoSEQ 96-well plate. Per the original workflow: Because only junctional sequences without quality scores were contained in the immunoSEQ output, filtering matching that applied to full-length reads could not be performed. To assign V/J genes and CDR3, sequences were annotated against IMGT germline references using PyIR, a Python wrapper for IgBLAST v1.9. Reads with weak V/J assignments (E-value above 1e-6), missing CDR3, stop codons, out-of-frame junctions, or ambiguous translated residues were removed. V3J clonotypes were defined by identical inferred V gene, J gene, and CDR3 amino acid sequence. Percentage overlap between repertoires was computed as shared unique clonotypes divided by the size of the smaller repertoire. Three approaches were used to assess repertoire richness: RTK rarefaction, the Chao1 estimator, and Recon v2.1 estimates of unobserved clonotypes. Generation probabilities for all TCRbeta clonotypes obtained by the gDNA method from several donors were computed using OLGA. As stored in TCRdb, this immuneACCESS dataset retains in-frame rearrangements with V and J assigned. A fraction of the clones does not appear; measured against another copy, unresolved V genes explain less than half of the discrepancy, and the remainder lacks a known reason. V and J calls and clone size are those listed in that table; D and trimming were worked out from the DNA. The sample includes hundreds of thousands of clones, with roughly 97% observed a single time. The ten most abundant clones make up about 0.057% of the sample.

The sequence was collected from a woman in her thirties in good health. Sequences were obtained from naive CD4+ T cells sorted from blood. The cell subset or site label for this specimen denotes: CD45RA+ positively selected.

This receptor has the CDR3 CASSFSLGNEQFF. The DNA is TGTGCCAGCAGCTTTTCCCTCGGGAATGAGCAGTTCTTC. Recombination connected TRBV7-9 to TRBJ2-1; confidence is insufficient to name the D gene. The CDR3 sequence holds 13 residues, the cysteine and phenylalanine included. Left in the record is the CDR3 DNA by itself, 39 bases read in frame from the first base. V is clipped by 3 bases and J by 7 bases, and the sequence between their germline boundaries is 10 bases long. Based on the germline V gene (reference sequence), the CDR1 and CDR2 sequences are SEHNR and FQNEAQ.